The rows below give T cell receptor beta chains drawn from one sample of a study of cytomegalovirus exposure and HLA in healthy donors. The method was immunoSEQ multiplex PCR; TCRdb's version includes in-frame clones alone and lacks a portion of them. The table includes 230,000 or so clones, around 90% detected once. The sequenced sample consisted of PBMCs. These receptors came from a woman under 30 in good health and CMV-seronegative. CDR3s include the opening cysteine and the closing phenylalanine or tryptophan. Fields, in order: clone size, D gene, J gene, V gene, CDR3 DNA, CDR3 protein. D genes are given only for firm matches. The listing skips clone size in some rows; elsewhere it reads once, few, many or a size class.

- TRBD1 TRBJ1-1 TRBV4-1 TGCGCCAGCAGCACTTGGACAGGGCGGAACACTGAAGCTTTCTTT CASSTWTGRNTEAFF
- TRBD2 TRBJ2-1 TRBV28 TGTGCCAGCAGTTTTAGCGGGAGACGCCAGCCGTACAATGAGCAGTTCTTC CASSFSGRRQPYNEQFF
- - TRBJ1-5 TRBV5-1 TGCGCCAGCAGCTTGACGGGGAATCAGCCCCAGCATTTT CASSLTGNQPQHF
few TRBD1 TRBJ1-2 TRBV6-5 TGTGCCAGCAGTTACGATGGGACAGTGGAAAGCTACACCTTC CASSYDGTVESYTF
- TRBD1 TRBJ2-1 TRBV14 TGTGCCAGCAGCCTCGGACAGGGTGCCTACAATGAGCAGTTCTTC CASSLGQGAYNEQFF
- TRBD1 TRBJ1-1 TRBV30 TGTGCCTGGAATACAGGGGGCTCAGGATGGACTGAAGCTTTCTTT CAWNTGGSGWTEAFF
- - TRBJ2-1 TRBV5-6 TGTGCCAGCAGCTTGTTGTTAGAGGGCTCCTACAATGAGCAGTTCTTC CASSLLLEGSYNEQFF
few TRBD2 TRBJ2-7 TRBV2 TGTGCCAGGACGGCGGGAGGAAACGAGCAGTACTTC CARTAGGNEQYF
- TRBD1 TRBJ2-7 TRBV5-1 TGCGCCAGCAGCGACGGCACAGGGGGCGCGCGGTACTTC CASSDGTGGARYF
- - TRBJ2-5 TRBV11-2 TGTGCCAGCAGCTCCAAAGAGACCCAGTACTTC CASSSKETQYF